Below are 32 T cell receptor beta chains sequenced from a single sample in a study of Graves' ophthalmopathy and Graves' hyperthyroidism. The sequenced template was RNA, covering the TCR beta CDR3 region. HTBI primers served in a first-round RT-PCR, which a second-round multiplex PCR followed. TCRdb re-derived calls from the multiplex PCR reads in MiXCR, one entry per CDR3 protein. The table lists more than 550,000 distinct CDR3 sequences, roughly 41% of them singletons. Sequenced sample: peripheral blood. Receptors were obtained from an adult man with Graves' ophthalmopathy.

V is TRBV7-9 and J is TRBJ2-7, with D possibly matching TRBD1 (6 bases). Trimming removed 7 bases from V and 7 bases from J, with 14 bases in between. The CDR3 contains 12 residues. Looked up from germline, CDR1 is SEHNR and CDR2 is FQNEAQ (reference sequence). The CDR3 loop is CASTPGAREQYF. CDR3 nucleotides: TGTGCCAGCACCCCAGGGGCGCGAGAGCAGTACTTC.

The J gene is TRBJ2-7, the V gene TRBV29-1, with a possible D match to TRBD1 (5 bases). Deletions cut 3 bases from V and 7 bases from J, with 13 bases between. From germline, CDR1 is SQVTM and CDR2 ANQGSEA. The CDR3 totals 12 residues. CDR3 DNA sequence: TGCAGCGTTGAGGCAGGGTCCGGGGAGCAGTACTTC. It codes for CSVEAGSGEQYF.

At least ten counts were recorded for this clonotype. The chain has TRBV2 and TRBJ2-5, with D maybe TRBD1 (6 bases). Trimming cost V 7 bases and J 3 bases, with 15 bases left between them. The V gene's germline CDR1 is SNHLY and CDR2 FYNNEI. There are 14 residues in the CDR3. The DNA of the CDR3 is TGTGCCAGCATCAACAGGGTTACAGAAGAGACCCAGTACTTC. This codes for CASINRVTEETQYF.

The CDR3 sequence: CASSEDRGPFYEQYF. CDR3 nucleotide sequence: TGTGCCAGCAGTGAAGACAGGGGGCCATTCTACGAGCAGTACTTC. V is TRBV6-1 and J is TRBJ2-7; 9 bases are shared with TRBD1. Germline lookup yields CDR1 MNHNS and CDR2 SASEGT. The CDR3 is 15 amino acids. J lost 3 bases, V lost 1 base, and 4 bases had no gene match.

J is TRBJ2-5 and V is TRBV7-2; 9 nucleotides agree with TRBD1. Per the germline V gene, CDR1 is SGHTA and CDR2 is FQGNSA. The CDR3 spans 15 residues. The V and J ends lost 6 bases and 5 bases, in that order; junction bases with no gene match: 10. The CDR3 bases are TGTGCCAGCAGTAAATTACAGGGGGCTCAGGAGACCCAGTACTTC. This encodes CASSKLQGAQETQYF.

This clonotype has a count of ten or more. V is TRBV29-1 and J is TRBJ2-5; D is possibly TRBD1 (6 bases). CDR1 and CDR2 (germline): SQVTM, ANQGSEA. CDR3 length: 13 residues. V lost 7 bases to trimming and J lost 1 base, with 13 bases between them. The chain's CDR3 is CSALNRVQETQYF. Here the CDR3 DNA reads TGCAGCGCTTTGAACAGGGTCCAAGAGACCCAGTACTTC.

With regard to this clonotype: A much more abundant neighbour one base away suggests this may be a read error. The CDR3 DNA reads TGTGCCAGCAGCTTTAGGGGTAGCAATCAGTCCCAGCATTTT. Translated: CASSFRGSNQSQHF. The genes are TRBV7-9 and TRBJ1-5; perhaps TRBD1 as D (5 bases). The length of the CDR3 is 14 residues. From germline, CDR1 is SEHNR and CDR2 FQNEAQ (reference sequence).

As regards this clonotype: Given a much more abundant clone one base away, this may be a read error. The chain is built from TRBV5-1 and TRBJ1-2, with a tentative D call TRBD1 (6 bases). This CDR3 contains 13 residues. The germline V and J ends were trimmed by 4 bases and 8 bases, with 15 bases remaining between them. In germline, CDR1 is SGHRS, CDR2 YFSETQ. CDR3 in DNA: TGCGCCAGCAGCGCGAGACAGGAATCAGGCTACACCTTC. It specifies CASSARQESGYTF.

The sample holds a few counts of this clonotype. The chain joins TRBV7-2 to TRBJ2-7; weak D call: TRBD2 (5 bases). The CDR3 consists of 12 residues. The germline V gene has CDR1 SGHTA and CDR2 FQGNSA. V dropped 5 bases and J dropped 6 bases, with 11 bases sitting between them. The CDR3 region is CASSVRGSEQYF. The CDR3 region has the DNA TGTGCCAGCAGCGTTCGGGGTTCCGAGCAGTACTTC.

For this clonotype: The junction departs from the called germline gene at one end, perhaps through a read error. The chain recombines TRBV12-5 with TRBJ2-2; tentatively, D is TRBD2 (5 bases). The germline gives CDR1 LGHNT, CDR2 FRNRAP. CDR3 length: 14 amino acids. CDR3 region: CASSSGTNTGEPFF. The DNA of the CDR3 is TGTGCCAGCAGTTCCGGTACTAACACCGGGGAGCCGTTTTTT.

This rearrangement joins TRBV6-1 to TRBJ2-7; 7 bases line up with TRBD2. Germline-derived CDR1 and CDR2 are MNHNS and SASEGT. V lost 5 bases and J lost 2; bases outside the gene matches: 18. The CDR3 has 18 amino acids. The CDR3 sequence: CASSTWERGRGITYEQYF. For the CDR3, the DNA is TGTGCCAGCAGTACCTGGGAGCGGGGTAGGGGCATAACCTACGAGCAGTACTTC.

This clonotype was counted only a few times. This chain's CDR3 is CASQFLAGGGISTQYF. CDR3 in DNA: TGTGCCAGTCAATTTTTAGCGGGAGGAGGTATCAGTACGCAGTATTTT. The chain couples TRBV19 to TRBJ2-3, with 10 bases fitting TRBD2. Germline values: CDR1 LNHDA, CDR2 SQIVND (reference sequence). J was trimmed by 8 bases and V by 8 bases; bases with no gene match: 16. The CDR3 has 16 amino acids.

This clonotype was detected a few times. The DNA of the CDR3 is TGTGCCATCTACGGGACAGGTGTGAATGAGCAGTTCTTC. Protein: CAIYGTGVNEQFF. The chain carries TRBV7-9 and TRBJ2-1; 8 bases agree with TRBD1. V lost 10 bases and J lost 7; bases outside the gene matches: 9. Germline V gene data show CDR1 as SEHNR and CDR2 as FQNEAQ (reference sequence). The CDR3 extends over 13 amino acids.

Written as DNA, the CDR3 is TGTGCCAGCGGTGGGGGAAGGGGGACAGGCCTATACGAGCAGTACTTC. Protein: CASGGGRGTGLYEQYF. The chain carries TRBV2 and TRBJ2-7; TRBD1 agrees at 8 bases. CDR3 length: 16 residues. The V gene end was trimmed by 8 bases and the J gene end by 4 bases; junction bases not matched to a gene: 16. Germline CDR1 SNHLY, CDR2 FYNNEI.

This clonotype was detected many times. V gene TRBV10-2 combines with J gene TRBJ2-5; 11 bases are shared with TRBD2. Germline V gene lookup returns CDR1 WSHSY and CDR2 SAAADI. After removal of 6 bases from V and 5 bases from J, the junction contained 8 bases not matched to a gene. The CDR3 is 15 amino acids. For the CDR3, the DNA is TGCGCCAGCAGCCCCACTAGCGGGGGTGGGGAGACCCAGTACTTC. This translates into CASSPTSGGGETQYF.

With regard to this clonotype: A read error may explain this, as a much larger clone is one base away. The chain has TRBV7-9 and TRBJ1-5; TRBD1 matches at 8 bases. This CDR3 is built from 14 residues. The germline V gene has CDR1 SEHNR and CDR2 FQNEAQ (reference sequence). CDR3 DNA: TGTGACAGCAGCTCAGACAGGGGAGATCAGCCCCAGCATTTT. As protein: CDSSSDRGDQPQHF.

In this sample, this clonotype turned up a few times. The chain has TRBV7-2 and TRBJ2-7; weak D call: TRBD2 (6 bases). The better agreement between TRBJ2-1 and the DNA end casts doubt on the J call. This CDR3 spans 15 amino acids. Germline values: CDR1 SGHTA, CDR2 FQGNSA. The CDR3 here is CASSRDAGTFNEQFF. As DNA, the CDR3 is TGTGCCAGCAGCCGAGACGCGGGGACTTTTAATGAGCAGTTCTTC.

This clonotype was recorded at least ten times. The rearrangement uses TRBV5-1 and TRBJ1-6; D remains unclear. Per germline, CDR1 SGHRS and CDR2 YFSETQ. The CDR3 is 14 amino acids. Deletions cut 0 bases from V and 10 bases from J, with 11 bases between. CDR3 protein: CASSLVSRRSPLHF. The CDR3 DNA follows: TGCGCCAGCAGCTTGGTGTCGAGGAGGTCACCCCTCCACTTT.

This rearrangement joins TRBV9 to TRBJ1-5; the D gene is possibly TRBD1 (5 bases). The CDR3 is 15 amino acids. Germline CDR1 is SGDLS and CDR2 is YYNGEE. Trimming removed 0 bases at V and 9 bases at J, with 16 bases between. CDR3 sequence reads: CASSVGTQPNSPQHF. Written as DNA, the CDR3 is TGTGCCAGCAGCGTAGGGACACAGCCTAATTCGCCCCAGCATTTT.

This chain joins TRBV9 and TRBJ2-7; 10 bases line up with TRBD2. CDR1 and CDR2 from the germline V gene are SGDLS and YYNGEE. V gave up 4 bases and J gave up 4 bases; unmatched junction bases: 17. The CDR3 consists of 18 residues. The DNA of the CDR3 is TGTGCCAGCAGCCAAGATCCGCCCGATGCTAGCGGGAGTTACGAGCAGTACTTC. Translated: CASSQDPPDASGSYEQYF.

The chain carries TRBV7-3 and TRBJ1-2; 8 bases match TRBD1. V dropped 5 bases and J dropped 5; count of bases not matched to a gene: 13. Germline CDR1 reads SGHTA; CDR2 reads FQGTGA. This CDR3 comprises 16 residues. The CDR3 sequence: CASSSGGQGAGYGYTF. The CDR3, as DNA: TGTGCCAGCAGCAGCGGCGGGCAGGGGGCCGGATATGGCTACACCTTC.

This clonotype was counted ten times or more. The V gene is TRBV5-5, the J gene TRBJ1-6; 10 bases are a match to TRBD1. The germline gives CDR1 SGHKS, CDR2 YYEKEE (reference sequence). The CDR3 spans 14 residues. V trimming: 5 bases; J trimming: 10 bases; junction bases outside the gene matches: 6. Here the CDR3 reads CASSSWDRGSPLHF. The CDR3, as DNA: TGTGCCAGCAGTTCCTGGGACAGGGGCTCACCCCTCCACTTT.

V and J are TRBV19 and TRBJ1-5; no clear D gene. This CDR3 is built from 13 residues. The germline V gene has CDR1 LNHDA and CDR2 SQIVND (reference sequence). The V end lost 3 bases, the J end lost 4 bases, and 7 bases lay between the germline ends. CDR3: CASSIGQNQPQHF. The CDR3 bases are TGTGCCAGTAGTATCGGGCAGAATCAGCCCCAGCATTTT.

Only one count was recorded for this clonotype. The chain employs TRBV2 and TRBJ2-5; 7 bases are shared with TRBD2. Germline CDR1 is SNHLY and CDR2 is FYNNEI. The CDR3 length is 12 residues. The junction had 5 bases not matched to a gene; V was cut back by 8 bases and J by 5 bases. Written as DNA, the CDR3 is TGTGCCAGCGCTGGGGGGGATGAGACCCAGTACTTC. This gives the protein CASAGGDETQYF.

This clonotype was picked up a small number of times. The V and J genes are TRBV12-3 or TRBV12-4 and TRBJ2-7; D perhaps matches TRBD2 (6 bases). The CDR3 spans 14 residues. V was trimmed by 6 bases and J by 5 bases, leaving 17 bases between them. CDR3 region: CASRFRSGAHEQYF. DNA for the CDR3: TGTGCCAGCAGATTTCGCTCGGGAGCCCACGAGCAGTACTTC.

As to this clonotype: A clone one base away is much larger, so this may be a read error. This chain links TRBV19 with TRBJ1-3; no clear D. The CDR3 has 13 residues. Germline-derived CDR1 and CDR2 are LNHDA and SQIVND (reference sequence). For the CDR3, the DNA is TGTGCCAGTAGTATACTCGGAGGAAACACCATGTATTTT. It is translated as CASSILGGNTMYF.

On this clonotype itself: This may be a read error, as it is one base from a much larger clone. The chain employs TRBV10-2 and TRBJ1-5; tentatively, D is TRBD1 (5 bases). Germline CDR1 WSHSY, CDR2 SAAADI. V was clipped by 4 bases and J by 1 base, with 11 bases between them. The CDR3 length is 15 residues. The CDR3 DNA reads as TGCGCCAGCAGTGGGGACGGCGGGAGCAATCAGCCCCAGCATTTT. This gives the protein CASSGDGGSNQPQHF.

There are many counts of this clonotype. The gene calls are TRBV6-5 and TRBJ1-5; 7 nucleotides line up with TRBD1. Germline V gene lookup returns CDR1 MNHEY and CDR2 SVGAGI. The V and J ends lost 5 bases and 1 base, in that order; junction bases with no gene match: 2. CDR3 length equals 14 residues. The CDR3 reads CASSQQGSNQPQHF. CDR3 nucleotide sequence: TGTGCCAGCAGTCAACAGGGGAGCAATCAGCCCCAGCATTTT.

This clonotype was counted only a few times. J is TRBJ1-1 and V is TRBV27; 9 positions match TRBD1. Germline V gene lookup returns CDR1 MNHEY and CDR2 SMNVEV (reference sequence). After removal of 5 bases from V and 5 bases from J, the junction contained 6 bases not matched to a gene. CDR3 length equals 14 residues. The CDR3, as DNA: TGTGCCAGCAGTCGAGACAGGGGGAAGACTGAAGCTTTCTTT. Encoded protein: CASSRDRGKTEAFF.

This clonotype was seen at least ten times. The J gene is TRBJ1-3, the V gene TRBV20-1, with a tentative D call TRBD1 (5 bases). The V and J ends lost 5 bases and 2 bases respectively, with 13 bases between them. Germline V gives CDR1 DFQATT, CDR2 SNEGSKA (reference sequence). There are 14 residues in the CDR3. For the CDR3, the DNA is TGCAGTGCTGAGGGAGGGGCCGCTGGAAACACCATATATTTT. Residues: CSAEGGAAGNTIYF.

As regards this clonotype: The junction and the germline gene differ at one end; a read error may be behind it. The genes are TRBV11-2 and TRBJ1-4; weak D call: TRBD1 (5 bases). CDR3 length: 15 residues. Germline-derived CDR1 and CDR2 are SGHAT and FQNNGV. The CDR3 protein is CASRLSGTPNEKLFF. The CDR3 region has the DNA TGTGCCAGCAGATTAAGTGGGACTCCTAACGAAAAACTGTTTTTT.

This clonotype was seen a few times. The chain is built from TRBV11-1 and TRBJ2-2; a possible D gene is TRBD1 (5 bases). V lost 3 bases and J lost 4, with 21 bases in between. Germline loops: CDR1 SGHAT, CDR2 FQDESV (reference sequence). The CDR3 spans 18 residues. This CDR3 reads CASSFQPTAPRGTGELFF. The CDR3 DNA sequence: TGTGCCAGCAGCTTTCAACCGACAGCACCTCGAGGCACCGGGGAGCTGTTTTTT. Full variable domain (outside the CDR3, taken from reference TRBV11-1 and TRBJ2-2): EAEVAQSPRYKITEKSQAVAFWCDPISGHATLYWYRQILGQGPELLVQFQDESVVDDSQLPKDRFSAERLKGVDSTLKIQPAELGDSAMYLCASSFQPTAPRGTGELFFGEGSRLTVL.